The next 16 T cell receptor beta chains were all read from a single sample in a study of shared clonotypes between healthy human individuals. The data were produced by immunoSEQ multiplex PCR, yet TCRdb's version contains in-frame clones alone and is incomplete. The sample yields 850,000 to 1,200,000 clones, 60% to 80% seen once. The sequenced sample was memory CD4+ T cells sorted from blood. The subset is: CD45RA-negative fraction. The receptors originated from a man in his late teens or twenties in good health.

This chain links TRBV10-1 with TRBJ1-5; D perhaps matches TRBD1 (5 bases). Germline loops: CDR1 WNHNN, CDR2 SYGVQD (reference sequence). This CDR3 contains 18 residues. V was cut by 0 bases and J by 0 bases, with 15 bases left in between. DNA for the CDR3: TGCGCCAGCAGTGAGTCGAGGAGGGGTTCCTATAGCAATCAGCCCCAGCATTTT. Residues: CASSESRRGSYSNQPQHF.

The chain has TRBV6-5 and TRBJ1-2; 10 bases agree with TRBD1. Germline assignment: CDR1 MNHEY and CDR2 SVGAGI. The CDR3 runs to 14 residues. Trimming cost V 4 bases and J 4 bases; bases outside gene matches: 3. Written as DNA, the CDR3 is TGTGCCAGCAGTTTGGGGACAGGGGTCTATGGCTACACCTTC. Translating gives CASSLGTGVYGYTF.

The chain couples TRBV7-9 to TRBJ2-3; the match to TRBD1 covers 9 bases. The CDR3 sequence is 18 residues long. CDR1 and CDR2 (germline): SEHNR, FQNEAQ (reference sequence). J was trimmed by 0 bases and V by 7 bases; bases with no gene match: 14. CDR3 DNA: TGTGCCAGCACCCCCGCGGACAGGGGCCGGAGTAGCACAGATACGCAGTATTTT. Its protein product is CASTPADRGRSSTDTQYF.

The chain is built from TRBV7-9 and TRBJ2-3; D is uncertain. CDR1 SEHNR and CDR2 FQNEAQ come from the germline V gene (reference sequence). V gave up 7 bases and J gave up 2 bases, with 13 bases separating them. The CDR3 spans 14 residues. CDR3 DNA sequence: TGTGCCAGCATGGACGGCTCGTACACAGATACGCAGTATTTT. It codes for CASMDGSYTDTQYF.

CDR3 DNA sequence: TGTGCCAGCAGTTACAGCGACAGGGTGTATTCACCCCTCCACTTT. It translates to CASSYSDRVYSPLHF. This chain links TRBV6-5 with TRBJ1-6; TRBD1 matches 7 bases. CDR1 MNHEY and CDR2 SVGAGI come from the germline V gene. After removal of 2 bases from V and 8 bases from J, the junction contained 6 bases not matched to a gene. The CDR3 covers 15 residues.

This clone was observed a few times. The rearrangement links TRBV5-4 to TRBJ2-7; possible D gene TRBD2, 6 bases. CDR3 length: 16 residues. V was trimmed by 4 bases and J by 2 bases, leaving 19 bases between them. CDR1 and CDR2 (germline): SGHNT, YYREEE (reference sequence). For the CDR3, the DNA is TGTGCCAGCAGCCGTAGTCCGCAGGGAGGCACCTACGAGCAGTACTTC. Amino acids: CASSRSPQGGTYEQYF.

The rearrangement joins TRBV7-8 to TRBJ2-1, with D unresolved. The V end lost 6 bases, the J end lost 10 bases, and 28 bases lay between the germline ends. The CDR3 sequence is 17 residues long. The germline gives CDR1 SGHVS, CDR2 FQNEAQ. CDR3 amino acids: CASSFLPGQQYPREQFF. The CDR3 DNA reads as TGTGCCAGCAGTTTTCTGCCTGGTCAACAATACCCAAGGGAGCAGTTCTTC.

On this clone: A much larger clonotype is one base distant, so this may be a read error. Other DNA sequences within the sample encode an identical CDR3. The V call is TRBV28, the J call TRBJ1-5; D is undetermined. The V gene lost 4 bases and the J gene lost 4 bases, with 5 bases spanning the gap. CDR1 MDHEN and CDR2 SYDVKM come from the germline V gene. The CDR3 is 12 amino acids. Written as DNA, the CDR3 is TGTGCCAGCAGTTGGGGTAATCAGCCCCAGCATTTT. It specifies CASSWGNQPQHF.

CDR3 coding DNA: TGTGCCAGCCGAGAAGTCGGACTCTTGAACACTGAAGCTTTCTTT. Translating gives CASREVGLLNTEAFF. The J gene is TRBJ1-1, the V gene TRBV6-6; D gene ambiguous. Per germline, CDR1 MNHNY and CDR2 SVGAGI (reference sequence). Trimming shortened V by 8 bases and J by 0 bases, and 16 bases separated the two germline ends. The CDR3 length is 15 residues.

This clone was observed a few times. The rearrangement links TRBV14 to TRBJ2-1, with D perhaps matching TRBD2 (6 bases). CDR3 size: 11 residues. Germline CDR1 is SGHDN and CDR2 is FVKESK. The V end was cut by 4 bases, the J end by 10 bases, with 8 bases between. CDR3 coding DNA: TGTGCCAGCAGCCTCCGGGAGGAGCAGTTCTTC. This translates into CASSLREEQFF. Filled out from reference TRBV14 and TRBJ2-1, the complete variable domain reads EAGVTQFPSHSVIEKGQTVTLRCDPISGHDNLYWYRRVMGKEIKFLLHFVKESKQDESGMPNNRFLAERTGGTYSTLKVQPAELEDSGVYFCASSLREEQFFGPGTRLTVL.

The CDR3 spells CASSIYWTSGPPQQFF. The CDR3 DNA follows: TGTGCCAGCAGTATATACTGGACTAGCGGACCTCCCCAGCAGTTCTTC. V is TRBV2 and J is TRBJ2-1; 10 nucleotides agree with TRBD2. This CDR3 comprises 16 residues. CDR1 and CDR2 (germline): SNHLY, FYNNEI. J lost 11 bases, V lost 5 bases, and 15 bases had no gene match.

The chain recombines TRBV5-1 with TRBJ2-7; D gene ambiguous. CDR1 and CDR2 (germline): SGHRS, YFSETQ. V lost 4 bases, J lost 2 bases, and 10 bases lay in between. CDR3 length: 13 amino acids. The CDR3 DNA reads TGCGCCAGCAGCACTGACTCGGCCTACGAGCAGTACTTC. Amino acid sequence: CASSTDSAYEQYF.

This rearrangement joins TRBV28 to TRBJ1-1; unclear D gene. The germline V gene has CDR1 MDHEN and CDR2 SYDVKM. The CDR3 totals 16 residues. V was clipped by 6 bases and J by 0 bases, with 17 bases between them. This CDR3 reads CASSASTLTVNTEAFF. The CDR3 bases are TGTGCCAGCAGCGCTAGCACCTTAACAGTGAACACTGAAGCTTTCTTT. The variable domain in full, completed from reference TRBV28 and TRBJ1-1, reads DVKVTQSSRYLVKRTGEKVFLECVQDMDHENMFWYRQDPGLGLRLIYFSYDVKMKEKGDIPEGYSVSREKKERFSLILESASTNQTSMYLCASSASTLTVNTEAFFGQGTRLTVV.

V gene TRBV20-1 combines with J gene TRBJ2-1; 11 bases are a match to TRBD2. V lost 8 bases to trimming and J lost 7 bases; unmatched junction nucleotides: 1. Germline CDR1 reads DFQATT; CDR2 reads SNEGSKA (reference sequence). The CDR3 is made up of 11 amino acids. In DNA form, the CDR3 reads TGCAGTAGGACTAGCGGGAATGAGCAGTTCTTC. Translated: CSRTSGNEQFF.

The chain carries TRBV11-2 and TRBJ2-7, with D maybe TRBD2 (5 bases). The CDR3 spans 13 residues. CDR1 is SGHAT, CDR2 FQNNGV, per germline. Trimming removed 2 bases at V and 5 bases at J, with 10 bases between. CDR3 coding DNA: TGTGCCAGCAGCTTAACGGGATCCCACGAGCAGTACTTC. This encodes CASSLTGSHEQYF.

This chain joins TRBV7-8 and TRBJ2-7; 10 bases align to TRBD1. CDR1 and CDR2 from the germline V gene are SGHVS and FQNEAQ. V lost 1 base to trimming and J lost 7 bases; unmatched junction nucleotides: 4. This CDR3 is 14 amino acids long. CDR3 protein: CASSLGQGAQEQYF. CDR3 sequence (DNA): TGTGCCAGCAGCTTAGGACAGGGGGCGCAGGAGCAGTACTTC.